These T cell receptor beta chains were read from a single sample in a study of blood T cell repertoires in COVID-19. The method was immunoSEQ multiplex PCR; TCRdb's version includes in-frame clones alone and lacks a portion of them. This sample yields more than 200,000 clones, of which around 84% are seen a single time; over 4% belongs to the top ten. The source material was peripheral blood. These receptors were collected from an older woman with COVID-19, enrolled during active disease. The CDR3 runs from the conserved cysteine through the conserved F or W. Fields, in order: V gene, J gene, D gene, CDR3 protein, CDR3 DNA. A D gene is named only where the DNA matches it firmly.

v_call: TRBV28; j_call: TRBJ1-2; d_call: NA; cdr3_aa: CASSSREGYTF; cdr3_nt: TGTGCCAGCAGTTCGAGGGAGGGCTACACCTTC
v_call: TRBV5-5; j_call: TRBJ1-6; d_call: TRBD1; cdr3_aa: CASSLGGGLDLHF; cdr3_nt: TGTGCCAGCAGCTTGGGAGGGGGCCTTGACCTCCACTTT
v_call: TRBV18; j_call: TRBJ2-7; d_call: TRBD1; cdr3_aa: CASSPGQGLEQYF; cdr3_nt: TGTGCCAGCTCACCGGGACAGGGGCTCGAGCAGTACTTC
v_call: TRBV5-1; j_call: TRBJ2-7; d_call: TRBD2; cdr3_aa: CASSLLGKNSGRWDEQYF; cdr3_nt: TGCGCCAGCAGCTTGTTGGGTAAGAATAGCGGGAGATGGGACGAGCAGTACTTC
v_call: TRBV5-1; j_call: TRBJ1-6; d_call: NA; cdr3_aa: CASSLQGNNSPLHF; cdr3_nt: TGCGCCAGCAGCTTACAGGGTAATAATTCACCCCTCCACTTT
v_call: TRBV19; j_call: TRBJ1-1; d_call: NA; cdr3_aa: CASSSSGQPNTEAFF; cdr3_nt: TGTGCCAGTAGTAGCTCAGGACAGCCGAACACTGAAGCTTTCTTT
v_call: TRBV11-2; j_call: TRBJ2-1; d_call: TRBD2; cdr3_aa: CASRSVSGGYNEQFF; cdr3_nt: TGTGCCAGCAGAAGCGTGTCGGGAGGGTACAATGAGCAGTTCTTC
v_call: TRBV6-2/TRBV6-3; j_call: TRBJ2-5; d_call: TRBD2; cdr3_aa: CASSLAEGETQYF; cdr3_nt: TGTGCCAGCAGTCTAGCGGAAGGAGAGACCCAGTACTTC
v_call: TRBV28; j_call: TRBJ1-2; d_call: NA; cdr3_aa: CASSLPTVLTNYGYTF; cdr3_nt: TGTGCCAGCAGTTTACCGACAGTCCTCACGAACTATGGCTACACCTTC
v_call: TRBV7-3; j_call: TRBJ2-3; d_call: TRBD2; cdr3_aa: CASSPQTSGNTDTQYF; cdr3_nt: TGTGCCAGCAGCCCCCAGACTAGCGGCAACACAGATACGCAGTATTTT